This section outlines one T cell receptor beta chain sequence together with its context. This record belongs to a study of T cells in Graves' hyperthyroidism and ophthalmopathy. The ends were cut back, 5 bases at V and 5 bases at J, with 12 bases in the middle. The CDR3 runs to 13 residues. Germline CDR1 and CDR2: SGHAT and FQNNGV. The source material, RNA transcripts, was used to amplify TCR beta CDR3 regions. The primer set for the first-round RT-PCR of the TCR CDR3 was HTBI. From the multiplex PCR reads, TCRdb called clonotypes with MiXCR, one entry per CDR3 protein. The table shows about 540,000 distinct CDR3 sequences, with about 43% occurring only once.

Sequencing was done on a sample of peripheral blood or thyroid tissue (not recorded which). The clonotype comes from a woman in her late teens or twenties with Graves' hyperthyroidism. The chain combines TRBV11-2 with TRBJ1-1; weak D call: TRBD1 (5 bases). The CDR3 nucleotides are TGTGCCAGCAGCAAAAGGGGTGGGACTGAAGCTTTCTTT. Translated: CASSKRGGTEAFF.